The 22 T cell receptor beta chains below come from one sample, sequenced in a study of T cell repertoires in cytomegalovirus infection. TCRdb reanalysed the reads using MiXCR and keeps one entry per CDR3 protein. This table has about 770,000 distinct CDR3 sequences, about 29% appearing once. These receptors' targets are unknown. The sample consisted of cultured CD8+ T cells from PBMCs, taken from culture after CMV antigen stimulation. These receptors came from a human donor in good health (CMV status not recorded). Some clones in this sample may be carry-over from other donors' samples.

V is TRBV6-6 and J is TRBJ2-5, with D perhaps TRBD2 (6 bases). The V and J ends lost 2 bases and 2 bases respectively, with 12 bases between them. CDR1 and CDR2 (germline): MNHNY, SVGAGI (reference sequence). The CDR3 runs 15 residues. The CDR3 DNA follows: TGTGCCAGCAGTTACGGAGGGACGGCTCAAGAGACCCAGTACTTC. Translation: CASSYGGTAQETQYF.

The rearrangement links TRBV28 to TRBJ1-1; the match to TRBD1 covers 10 bases. This CDR3 comprises 16 residues. CDR1 is MDHEN, CDR2 SYDVKM, per germline. V trimming: 4 bases; J trimming: 1 base; junction bases outside the gene matches: 6. In DNA form, the CDR3 reads TGTGCCAGCAGTTCCCGGGACAGGGGTCAGAACACTGAAGCTTTCTTT. It encodes CASSSRDRGQNTEAFF.

This clonotype was detected only a few times. J is TRBJ2-7 and V is TRBV27, with 7 bases matching TRBD1. Germline CDR1 reads MNHEY; CDR2 reads SMNVEV (reference sequence). J gave up 6 bases and V 9 bases, and 8 bases lay outside the gene matches. This CDR3 comprises 12 residues. CDR3 in amino acids: CASSTGPTEQYF. CDR3 bases: TGTGCCAGTTCGACAGGGCCTACCGAGCAGTACTTC.

The chain links TRBV7-9 to TRBJ1-1; TRBD1 aligns across 10 bases. The CDR3 consists of 15 residues. Germline assignment: CDR1 SEHNR and CDR2 FQNEAQ (reference sequence). J was trimmed by 4 bases and V by 4 bases; bases with no gene match: 6. DNA of the CDR3: TGTGCCAGCAGCTACCCCCGGACAGGGGGCACTGAAGCTTTCTTT. Its translation: CASSYPRTGGTEAFF.

In this sample, this clonotype turned up many times. The V and J genes are TRBV7-8 and TRBJ2-1, with TRBD1 matching over 7 bases. The CDR3 is made up of 13 amino acids. With 1 base clipped from V and 8 bases from J, the junction kept 2 bases outside the gene matches. Germline lookup yields CDR1 SGHVS and CDR2 FQNEAQ. This chain's CDR3 is CASSLGGQYEQFF. CDR3 nucleotide sequence: TGTGCCAGCAGCTTAGGGGGACAGTATGAGCAGTTCTTC.

The table lists this clonotype with a few counts. The chain links TRBV27 to TRBJ2-2, with 7 bases aligning to TRBD1. The CDR3 length is 15 residues. The germline V gene has CDR1 MNHEY and CDR2 SMNVEV (reference sequence). V was pared by 3 bases and J by 5 bases, with 6 bases of the junction left unmatched. The CDR3 DNA follows: TGTGCCAGCAGTTTTACCCAGGGGGAGACCGGGGAGCTGTTTTTT. The encoded protein is CASSFTQGETGELFF.

This clonotype was seen at least ten times. The chain links TRBV7-8 to TRBJ2-7; 7 bases fit TRBD2. CDR3 length: 12 amino acids. The germline CDR1 and CDR2 sequences are SGHVS and FQNEAQ. With 6 bases clipped from V and 7 bases from J, the junction kept 6 bases outside the gene matches. CDR3 nucleotide sequence: TGTGCCAGCAGTCATGGGGGGGGTGAGCAGTACGTC. Translating gives CASSHGGGEQYV.

The chain carries TRBV6-5 and TRBJ2-6; 8 bases are a match to TRBD1. CDR3 size: 15 residues. The J segment lost 0 bases and the V segment lost 8 bases, leaving 3 bases of the junction unmatched. The germline V gene has CDR1 MNHEY and CDR2 SVGAGI. CDR3 residues: CASGTGGSGANVLTF. The CDR3 DNA reads TGTGCCAGCGGCACAGGGGGCTCTGGGGCCAACGTCCTGACTTTC.

This chain links TRBV4-1 with TRBJ2-2; D could derive from TRBD1 or TRBD2 (5 bases each). The CDR3 is 13 amino acids. V shed 4 bases and J shed 8 bases, with 11 bases lying between them. Germline assignment: CDR1 MGHRA and CDR2 YSYEKL. The CDR3 bases are TGCGCCAGCAGCCCTCGAGGGGAGGGGGAGCTGTTTTTT. It codes for CASSPRGEGELFF.

V is TRBV19 and J is TRBJ1-2; TRBD1 is a possible D gene (5 bases). Trimming pared 1 base from V and 7 bases from J, leaving 10 bases between. The CDR3 loop spans 13 amino acids. Germline V gene sequence: CDR1 LNHDA, CDR2 SQIVND (reference sequence). The CDR3 DNA sequence: TGTGCCAGTAGTATAGGGGGGATGCGTGGCTACACCTTC. Residues: CASSIGGMRGYTF.

This clonotype was seen repeatedly, ten times or more. The CDR3 nucleotides read TGTGCCAGCAGCTTAGACCTAGCGGGGGACACAGATACGCAGTATTTT. Amino acid sequence: CASSLDLAGDTDTQYF. The chain uses TRBV7-8 and TRBJ2-3, with 10 bases that match TRBD2. This CDR3 contains 16 residues. In germline, CDR1 is SGHVS, CDR2 FQNEAQ. V shed 1 base and J 2 bases; nucleotides not matched to a gene: 3.

This clonotype was observed at least ten times. The CDR3 DNA sequence: TGTGCCTCAGGGACAGGGGGCTCCTACAATGAGCAGTTCTTC. As protein: CASGTGGSYNEQFF. This chain connects TRBV12-3 or TRBV12-4 to TRBJ2-1, with 11 bases matching TRBD1. The J segment lost 0 bases and the V segment lost 11 bases, leaving 3 bases of the junction unmatched. The CDR3 totals 14 residues.

Only one count was recorded for this clonotype. The rearrangement uses TRBV7-8 and TRBJ2-3; TRBD2 matches 8 bases. Germline assignment: CDR1 SGHVS and CDR2 FQNEAQ. Unmatched junction bases numbered 8, after V lost 8 bases and J lost 1 base. The CDR3 consists of 15 residues. CDR3 region: CASSKSGLGTDTQYF. Written as DNA, the CDR3 is TGTGCCAGCTCCAAGTCGGGACTAGGCACAGATACGCAGTATTTT.

The table lists this clonotype with a few counts. V and J are TRBV7-4 and TRBJ2-7, with D perhaps matching TRBD1 (6 bases). Germline CDR1 SGHVT, CDR2 SQSDAQ. There are 15 residues in the CDR3. V was cut by 5 bases and J by 2 bases, with 16 bases left in between. This CDR3 is CASSLPRTAPYEQYV. The CDR3 region has the DNA TGTGCCAGCAGCCTCCCCCGGACAGCTCCCTACGAGCAGTACGTC.

The chain combines TRBV7-2 with TRBJ2-2, with 7 bases matching TRBD2. This CDR3 comprises 14 residues. The J segment lost 5 bases and the V segment lost 5 bases, leaving 5 bases of the junction unmatched. CDR1 SGHTA and CDR2 FQGNSA come from the germline V gene. The CDR3 nucleotides read TGTGCCAGCAGCGCGATGGGGGGGACCGGGGAGCTGTTTTTT. Translation: CASSAMGGTGELFF.

The chain joins TRBV19 to TRBJ2-5, with 8 bases that match TRBD2. The CDR3 is 15 residues long. Per germline, CDR1 LNHDA and CDR2 SQIVND (reference sequence). With V trimmed by 3 bases and J by 10 bases, 13 bases remained unmatched. CDR3 nucleotide sequence: TGTGCCAGTAGTATGGTGGCGGGGGGTAGTCGGGGCCAGTACTTC. It is translated as CASSMVAGGSRGQYF.

The sample holds a few counts of this clonotype. The rearrangement joins TRBV7-2 to TRBJ2-2; the D gene is possibly TRBD1 (5 bases). CDR1 SGHTA and CDR2 FQGNSA come from the germline V gene. V lost 5 bases to trimming and J lost 6 bases, with 13 bases between them. The CDR3 consists of 14 residues. The CDR3 region is CASSPGSGSGELFF. In nucleotides, the CDR3 is TGTGCCAGCAGCCCCGGATCAGGGTCCGGGGAGCTGTTTTTT.

This clonotype was counted a few times. The gene calls are TRBV12-5 and TRBJ1-1; D perhaps matches TRBD1 (6 bases). The CDR3 runs 17 residues. The V end was cut by 2 bases, the J end by 0 bases, with 16 bases between. Germline V lookup: CDR1 LGHNT, CDR2 FRNRAP. The CDR3 region has the DNA TGTGCTAGTGGTTTGACTGGGGGCCTTCGGCTGAACACTGAAGCTTTCTTT. Residues: CASGLTGGLRLNTEAFF.

This clonotype was detected only a few times. This sequence joins TRBV25-1 and TRBJ2-5; possibly TRBD1 for D (5 bases). Per the germline V gene, CDR1 is MGHDK and CDR2 is SYGVNS. There are 16 residues in the CDR3. V shed 1 base and J shed 0 bases, with 12 bases lying between them. The CDR3 DNA is TGTGCCAGCAGTGAATTCCAGGGAAGGTACCAAGAGACCCAGTACTTC. Protein product: CASSEFQGRYQETQYF.

The rearrangement links TRBV4-3 to TRBJ2-5; 8 bases match TRBD2. The CDR3 has 17 residues. Germline V lookup: CDR1 LGHNA, CDR2 YSLEER. V lost 1 base to trimming and J lost 2 bases; unmatched junction nucleotides: 9. This CDR3 reads CASSQGGAGGRQETQYF. CDR3 nucleotide sequence: TGCGCCAGCAGCCAAGGGGGTGCGGGGGGCCGGCAAGAGACCCAGTACTTC.

The gene calls are TRBV20-1 and TRBJ1-6; TRBD1 aligns across 7 bases. Per the germline V gene, CDR1 is DFQATT and CDR2 is SNEGSKA (reference sequence). This CDR3 spans 16 amino acids. V was clipped by 3 bases and J by 3 bases; unmatched bases: 8. CDR3 DNA sequence: TGCAGTGCTAGCAAGGACAGGACCTACTATAATTCACCCCTCCACTTT. It translates to CSASKDRTYYNSPLHF.

This sequence joins TRBV6-1 and TRBJ1-1; TRBD1 matches at 8 bases. The CDR3 runs 16 residues. The J segment lost 3 bases and the V segment lost 0 bases, leaving 6 bases of the junction unmatched. CDR1 MNHNS and CDR2 SASEGT come from the germline V gene. CDR3: CASSEAQWDRHTEAFF. CDR3 sequence (DNA): TGTGCCAGCAGTGAAGCGCAATGGGACAGGCACACTGAAGCTTTCTTT.